This entry features one T cell receptor beta chain sequence. What it binds is unknown. The germline gives CDR1 SGHTA, CDR2 FQGNSA. The CDR3 consists of 14 residues. With V trimmed by 4 bases and J by 5 bases, 8 bases remained unmatched. The data were taken from a study of cytomegalovirus exposure and HLA in healthy donors. Study overall: A prior study identified 90 million to 120 million unique TCR beta sequences from 150 million to 200 million T cells. General study points: The study assumed roughly uniform donor sequencing depth for presence/absence analyses.

Healthy donors of bone marrow made up the group. A multiplex PCR was run with 60 Vbeta primers and 13 Jbeta primers. As originally analysed: In a later analysis, some 80 million unique TCR beta chains included roughly 11 million shared by two or more donors. Libraries were prepared by immunoSEQ multiplex PCR; TCRdb keeps only in-frame clonotypes and omits some of them. The DNA was the basis for D and trimming; V, J and clone size are from that table. Counted here are fewer than 250,000 clones, roughly 81% occurring once; the ten biggest clones make up over 2%. Sequencing was performed on PBMCs. This chain uses TRBV7-2 with TRBJ2-7; 7 bases line up with TRBD1. The receptor was isolated from a woman aged 25 to 39 in good health and CMV-seropositive. CDR3 DNA sequence: TGTGCCAGCAGCTATATCGGGACAGCGGACGAGCAGTACTTC. Amino acid sequence: CASSYIGTADEQYF.